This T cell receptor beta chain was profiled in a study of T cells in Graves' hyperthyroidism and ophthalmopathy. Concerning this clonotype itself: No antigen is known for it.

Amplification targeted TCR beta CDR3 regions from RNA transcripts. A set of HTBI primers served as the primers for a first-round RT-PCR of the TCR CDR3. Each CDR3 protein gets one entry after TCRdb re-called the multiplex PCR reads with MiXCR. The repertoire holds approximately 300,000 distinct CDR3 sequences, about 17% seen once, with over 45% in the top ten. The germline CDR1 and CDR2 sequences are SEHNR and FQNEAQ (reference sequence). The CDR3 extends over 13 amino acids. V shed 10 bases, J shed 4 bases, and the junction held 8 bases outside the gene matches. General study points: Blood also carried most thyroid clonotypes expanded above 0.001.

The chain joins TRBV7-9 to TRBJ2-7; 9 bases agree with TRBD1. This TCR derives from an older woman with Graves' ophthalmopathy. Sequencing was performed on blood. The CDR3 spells CATENRGPYEQYF. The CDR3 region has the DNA TGTGCCACAGAGAACAGGGGGCCTTACGAGCAGTACTTC.